Listed below are T cell receptor beta chains from one sample, sequenced in a study of shared clonotypes between healthy human individuals. Clones were read by immunoSEQ multiplex PCR, and TCRdb kept only the in-frame ones, dropping some. The sample includes more than 550,000 clones, approximately 77% seen only once; the top ten take approximately 1.8%. The sequencing sample was made of memory CD4+ T cells sorted from blood. These receptors came from a woman aged 25-40 years in good health. Both conserved end residues are part of each CDR3. A D gene is named only where the DNA matches it firmly. Clone size is not always given. Where it is, it says once, few, many or a class for expanded clones.

clone size,J gene,D gene,V gene,CDR3 DNA,CDR3 protein
-,TRBJ1-1,-,TRBV5-5,TGTGCCAGCAGCTCGGACGGGCGGAACACTGAAGCTTTCTTT,CASSSDGRNTEAFF
-,TRBJ2-7,TRBD2,TRBV19,TGTGCCAGTAGTATAGGATTAGCGGGAGGCTACGAGCAGTACTTC,CASSIGLAGGYEQYF
-,TRBJ1-1,-,TRBV2,TGTGCCAGCAGTGAAGGAGAGGGAGGAGCTTTCTTT,CASSEGEGGAFF
-,TRBJ2-3,-,TRBV6-6,TGTGCCAGCAGCTACCTAGGAGGTGGGGATACGCAGTATTTT,CASSYLGGGDTQYF
-,TRBJ2-7,-,TRBV28,TGTGCCAGTAACGGGACTCCTAAAGAGCAGTACTTC,CASNGTPKEQYF
many,TRBJ2-2,-,TRBV12-2,TGTGCAAGTCGCTTAGCGGGGACTAGCGGGAGGGAAGGCACCGGGGAGCTGTTTTTT,CASRLAGTSGREGTGELFF
once,TRBJ2-7,-,TRBV10-3,TGTGCCATCCGGGCGCCGGGCGAGGGATACGAGCAGTACTTC,CAIRAPGEGYEQYF
-,TRBJ2-1,TRBD2,TRBV27,TGTGCCAGCAGACCTTTTCTAGCGGAGTACAATGAGCAGTTCTTC,CASRPFLAEYNEQFF
-,TRBJ2-2,-,TRBV28,TGTGCCAGCAGATCCACAACGAACACCGGGGAGCTGTTTTTT,CASRSTTNTGELFF
-,TRBJ1-6,-,TRBV5-6,TGTGCCAGCAGCTGGGGGACGCAGGGCTCACCCCTCCACTTT,CASSWGTQGSPLHF
few,TRBJ2-3,-,TRBV7-9,TGTGCCGCCATGGGGCGAGGCACAGATACGCAGTATTTT,CAAMGRGTDTQYF
-,TRBJ2-7,TRBD1,TRBV28,TGTGCCAGCAGGCGGACAGGGCCCGTTTACGAGCAGTACTTC,CASRRTGPVYEQYF
-,TRBJ2-5,TRBD1,TRBV18,TGTGCCAGCTCATTAACAGGGGGCGGGAAGACCCAGTACTTC,CASSLTGGGKTQYF
-,TRBJ2-5,-,TRBV28,TGTGCCAGCATCCCCCCGGGGGTCCAAGAGACCCAGTACTTC,CASIPPGVQETQYF
-,TRBJ2-7,TRBD1,TRBV19,TGTGCCAGTAGCCCGGGACAGGGGGACTACGAGCAGTACTTC,CASSPGQGDYEQYF
-,TRBJ2-1,-,TRBV27,TGTGCCAGCAGTTCCCCCTTGGGTAGCGCCCTTCGGGAGCAGTTCTTC,CASSSPLGSALREQFF
few,TRBJ1-1,-,TRBV6-5,TGTGCCAGCAGTTACGCCAGGGAACTAACTGAAGCTTTCTTT,CASSYARELTEAFF
-,TRBJ2-3,-,TRBV11-2,TGTGCCAGCAGCCTGACCGGCCTCAGCACAGATACGCAGTATTTT,CASSLTGLSTDTQYF
-,TRBJ1-3,-,TRBV6-1,TGTGCCAGCAGAACCTCTGGAAACACCATATATTTT,CASRTSGNTIYF
-,TRBJ2-3,TRBD2,TRBV25-1,TGTGCCAGCAGTCCGACTAGCGGGGTCACAGATACGCAGTATTTT,CASSPTSGVTDTQYF
-,TRBJ2-1,TRBD2,TRBV7-9,TGTGCCAGCAGCTTACATAGCGGGAGAATGTTCTTC,CASSLHSGRMFF
-,TRBJ1-2,TRBD1,TRBV4-1,TGCGCCAGCAGCCTCAGGGGGACCCATGGCTACACCTTC,CASSLRGTHGYTF
few,TRBJ2-2,-,TRBV14,TGTGCCAGCAGCCAAGATCGCGACGTCCCGGGGACATCGCTCCCCGGGGAGCTGTTTTTT,CASSQDRDVPGTSLPGELFF
-,TRBJ2-5,TRBD2,TRBV11-3,TGTGCCAGCAGCCCCGGGGGGGAAAGGGAGACCCAGTACTTC,CASSPGGERETQYF
-,TRBJ1-1,-,TRBV25-1,TGTGCCACCGGGGGCAGAATGAACACTGAAGCTTTCTTT,CATGGRMNTEAFF
-,TRBJ2-1,-,TRBV7-2,TGTGCCAGCAGCCTACGCCCACCCGGGAGTACAAATGAGCAGTTCTTC,CASSLRPPGSTNEQFF
once,TRBJ2-6,-,TRBV27,TGTGCCAGCAGTTTCAGTAACTCTGGGGCCAACGTCCTGACTTTC,CASSFSNSGANVLTF
-,TRBJ1-2,-,TRBV21-1,TGTGCCAGCAGCAAGACAGGTCCCTACTATGGCTACACCTTC,CASSKTGPYYGYTF
-,TRBJ2-1,TRBD2,TRBV10-3,TGTGCCATCAGTGAGTTGGGTCTAGCGGACCACAATGAGCAGTTCTTC,CAISELGLADHNEQFF
few,TRBJ1-2,TRBD1,TRBV2,TGTGCCAGCAGTTCAAGGGGGGACAGCTATGGCTACACCTTC,CASSSRGDSYGYTF
-,TRBJ2-7,TRBD1,TRBV27,TGTGCCAGCAGTCCGATCGGGACAGGTCTGAGGGAGCAGTACTTC,CASSPIGTGLREQYF
-,TRBJ2-7,TRBD2,TRBV10-3,TGTGCCACCACTAGCGGATACGAGCAGTACTTC,CATTSGYEQYF
-,TRBJ2-3,TRBD2,TRBV19,TGTGCCAGTACCCCGGCGGCTAGCGGGAGAGGGACAGATACGCAGTATTTT,CASTPAASGRGTDTQYF
once,TRBJ2-2,-,TRBV11-2,TGTGCCAGCAGCTTACCATCCTACTATAGGGGTTCCGGGGAGCTGTTTTTT,CASSLPSYYRGSGELFF
-,TRBJ1-4,-,TRBV7-2,TGTGCCAGCAGCGTGCAGGGTGGTGTGGGTGAAAAACTGTTTTTT,CASSVQGGVGEKLFF
-,TRBJ1-4,-,TRBV6-5,TGTGCCGTCTCACGGTCCTTTAATGAAAAACTGTTTTTT,CAVSRSFNEKLFF
-,TRBJ2-7,TRBD2,TRBV27,TGTGCCAGCAGTTTATCCGGGACTAGCGGTGTTTTTTACGAGCAGTACTTC,CASSLSGTSGVFYEQYF